This entry lists 5 T cell receptor beta chains sequenced from one sample in a study of CD8+CD57+ T cells in acquired aplastic anemia. The patients chosen for sequencing had shown expansion of CD8+CD57+ cells (detected by flow cytometry). According to the study, genomic DNA was the template for TCR beta VDJ and CDR3 profiling. One entry per CDR3 protein results from TCRdb running MiXCR on the reads. The data hold 180,000 or so distinct CDR3 sequences, with approximately 52% observed a single time. Material for sequencing was sorted CD4+, CD8+, or CD8+CD57+ T cells (not recorded which) from PBMCs. These receptors were taken from a human donor with aplastic anemia.

Details on this clonotype: Germline and junction disagree at one end, which may indicate a read error. This chain joins TRBV2 and TRBJ2-3; 10 nucleotides align to TRBD2. Germline V gene sequence: CDR1 SNHLY, CDR2 FYNNEI. The CDR3 extends over 15 amino acids. CDR3 loop: CARSGGLANTDTQYF. The CDR3 region has the DNA TGTGCCAGAAGTGGGGGACTAGCGAACACAGATACGCAGTATTTT.

Only one count was recorded for this clonotype. This CDR3 fails to terminate in the conserved phenylalanine or tryptophan, so it likely reflects a read error. The limits of the CDR3 on the DNA are not certain, so only TCRdb's listed CDR3 is given. The chain employs TRBV29-1 and TRBJ2-1; whether TRBD1, the table's D call, matches the DNA was not checked. The CDR3 spans 8 amino acids, including both terminal residues. Germline CDR1 SQVTM, CDR2 ANQGSEA. The CDR3 protein is CSDPADNR.

The chain's CDR3 is CASSLTSTDKETQYF. The CDR3 DNA sequence: TGTGCCAGCAGCTTAACGTCGACGGACAAAGAGACCCAGTACTTC. The V gene is TRBV7-3, the J gene TRBJ2-5; D might be TRBD1 (5 bases). The CDR3 loop spans 15 amino acids. Between the trimmed V and J ends, which lost 0 bases and 3 bases, there was a span of 11 bases. Germline assignment: CDR1 SGHTA and CDR2 FQGTGA.

This clonotype appeared many times. The chain recombines TRBV27 with TRBJ2-7; 7 nucleotides agree with TRBD1. V gave up 6 bases and J gave up 3 bases; unmatched junction bases: 5. Germline V gene sequence: CDR1 MNHEY, CDR2 SMNVEV (reference sequence). The CDR3 sequence is 13 residues long. Here the CDR3 reads CASSGQAVYEQYF. In nucleotides, the CDR3 is TGTGCCAGCAGCGGACAGGCGGTCTACGAGCAGTACTTC.

The V gene is TRBV6-1, the J gene TRBJ2-5; possible D gene TRBD1, 6 bases. CDR1 and CDR2 from the germline V gene are MNHNS and SASEGT. This CDR3 comprises 16 residues. Trimming took off 2 bases at V and 4 bases at J, with 17 bases between the two ends. The CDR3 protein is CASSETGLGWAETQYF. DNA for the CDR3: TGTGCCAGCAGTGAAACAGGGCTAGGTTGGGCAGAGACCCAGTACTTC.